Listed below are T cell receptor beta chains from one sample, sequenced in a study of CD4 T cell repertoires in COVID-19. Sequencing was performed with immunoSEQ multiplex PCR; in TCRdb, only in-frame clones are kept and a portion is missing. The repertoire holds 65,000 to 95,000 clones, with around four fifths as singletons. Sequences were derived from CD4+ T cells from peripheral blood, sampled after recovery from COVID-19. All receptors come from a human donor who had COVID-19. CDR3s include the opening cysteine and the closing phenylalanine or tryptophan. The order of the fields is clone size, D gene, V gene, J gene, CDR3 DNA, CDR3 protein. The D gene is left open where the match is weak. Clone sizes are given selectively: once, few, many, or a class where the clone is expanded.

abundance: NA
d_gene: TRBD2
v_gene: TRBV30
j_gene: TRBJ2-1
CDR3nt: TGTGCCCGCTCGAAAGACAAGGTAGCGGGAGAACCCAGGAGGTACAATGAGCAGTTCTTC
CDR3aa: CARSKDKVAGEPRRYNEQFF

abundance: NA
d_gene: NA
v_gene: TRBV6-6
j_gene: TRBJ1-6
CDR3nt: TGTGCCAGCAGTGGGGGACGGGATAATTCACCCCTCCACTTT
CDR3aa: CASSGGRDNSPLHF

abundance: NA
d_gene: NA
v_gene: TRBV2
j_gene: TRBJ1-4
CDR3nt: TGTGCCAGCCACAGCCGGGGGAATGAAAAACTGTTTTTT
CDR3aa: CASHSRGNEKLFF

abundance: once
d_gene: TRBD1
v_gene: TRBV5-1
j_gene: TRBJ2-7
CDR3nt: TGCGCCAGCAGCGCCGGACAGGGGGCTAATCTCAACTACGAGCAGTACTTC
CDR3aa: CASSAGQGANLNYEQYF

abundance: NA
d_gene: NA
v_gene: TRBV5-1
j_gene: TRBJ2-6
CDR3nt: TGCGCCAGCAGCTTCACCAGCCGCTCTGGGGCCAACGTCCTGACTTTC
CDR3aa: CASSFTSRSGANVLTF

abundance: NA
d_gene: NA
v_gene: TRBV2
j_gene: TRBJ2-7
CDR3nt: TGTGCCAGCAGACCTACCGCAGGTTCCGCCTCCTACGAGCAGTACTTC
CDR3aa: CASRPTAGSASYEQYF

abundance: NA
d_gene: TRBD1
v_gene: TRBV20-1
j_gene: TRBJ1-2
CDR3nt: TGCAGTGCTAGTCCGTCAGGGGGAGGATATGGCTACACCTTC
CDR3aa: CSASPSGGGYGYTF

abundance: NA
d_gene: NA
v_gene: TRBV5-4
j_gene: TRBJ2-7
CDR3nt: TGTGCCAGCTCGGGATTCGCAGATAGCTCCTACGAGCAGTACTTC
CDR3aa: CASSGFADSSYEQYF

abundance: NA
d_gene: NA
v_gene: TRBV9
j_gene: TRBJ1-2
CDR3nt: TGTGCCAGCAGCGTAGGGCCAGGGAACTATGGCTACACCTTC
CDR3aa: CASSVGPGNYGYTF

abundance: once
d_gene: NA
v_gene: TRBV29-1
j_gene: TRBJ2-3
CDR3nt: TGCAGCGTTGAAGTATCGGGGTCTACGCAGTATTTT
CDR3aa: CSVEVSGSTQYF

abundance: NA
d_gene: TRBD2
v_gene: TRBV7-2
j_gene: TRBJ2-7
CDR3nt: TGTGCCAGCAGCAAAACTTGGACTAGGCAAAACGAGCAGTACTTC
CDR3aa: CASSKTWTRQNEQYF

abundance: NA
d_gene: NA
v_gene: TRBV7-2
j_gene: TRBJ2-5
CDR3nt: TGTGCCAGCAGTCCCAGACAAGTGCAAGAGACCCAGTACTTC
CDR3aa: CASSPRQVQETQYF

abundance: NA
d_gene: NA
v_gene: TRBV6-1
j_gene: TRBJ1-2
CDR3nt: TGTGCCAGCAGTGAATCCCAGGGTGGCTATGGCTACACCTTC
CDR3aa: CASSESQGGYGYTF

abundance: NA
d_gene: TRBD2
v_gene: TRBV6-2/TRBV6-3
j_gene: TRBJ2-1
CDR3nt: TGTGCCAGCAGTTCCGGGACTACCCACAATGAGCAGTTCTTC
CDR3aa: CASSSGTTHNEQFF

abundance: NA
d_gene: TRBD1
v_gene: TRBV29-1
j_gene: TRBJ2-3
CDR3nt: TGCAGCGTTTTACAGGGGGCTGGAACAGATACGCAGTATTTT
CDR3aa: CSVLQGAGTDTQYF

abundance: NA
d_gene: NA
v_gene: TRBV19
j_gene: TRBJ1-1
CDR3nt: TGTGCCAGTAGTCGGTCAGGTGATAAAAAAGAAGCTTTCTTT
CDR3aa: CASSRSGDKKEAFF

abundance: NA
d_gene: NA
v_gene: TRBV5-4
j_gene: TRBJ1-1
CDR3nt: TGTGCCAGCAGTGAATTGGAAACCAGGGATATCGCTGAAGCTTTCTTT
CDR3aa: CASSELETRDIAEAFF

abundance: NA
d_gene: NA
v_gene: TRBV27
j_gene: TRBJ2-5
CDR3nt: TGTGCCAGCAGTCACGGGGAGACCCAGTACTTC
CDR3aa: CASSHGETQYF

abundance: few
d_gene: NA
v_gene: TRBV27
j_gene: TRBJ1-5
CDR3nt: TGTGCCAGCAGTTGGGGGGGCAATCAGCCCCAGCATTTT
CDR3aa: CASSWGGNQPQHF

abundance: NA
d_gene: NA
v_gene: TRBV19
j_gene: TRBJ1-3
CDR3nt: TGTGCCAGTAGTGACCCGACCCCCTCTGGAAACACCATATATTTT
CDR3aa: CASSDPTPSGNTIYF

abundance: NA
d_gene: TRBD2
v_gene: TRBV18
j_gene: TRBJ2-3
CDR3nt: TGTGCCAGCTCACCACCGGTGGCGGGAGGGCCCCCGGATACGCAGTATTTT
CDR3aa: CASSPPVAGGPPDTQYF

abundance: NA
d_gene: TRBD1
v_gene: TRBV6-2/TRBV6-3
j_gene: TRBJ2-4
CDR3nt: TGTGCCAGCAGTACCCCCGGGACAGGGATATTAACCGCTGCCAAAAACATTCAGTACTTC
CDR3aa: CASSTPGTGILTAAKNIQYF

abundance: NA
d_gene: TRBD2
v_gene: TRBV7-2
j_gene: TRBJ2-1
CDR3nt: TGTGCCAGCAGCTTAGTGGCTAGCGGGAGGGATGAGCAGTTCTTC
CDR3aa: CASSLVASGRDEQFF

abundance: NA
d_gene: NA
v_gene: TRBV4-1
j_gene: TRBJ1-2
CDR3nt: TGCGCCAGCAGCCAAGATCCCGCAGGGGTATCCGGCTACACCTTC
CDR3aa: CASSQDPAGVSGYTF

abundance: NA
d_gene: TRBD1
v_gene: TRBV7-9
j_gene: TRBJ1-6
CDR3nt: TGTGCCAGCAGCCCCTGGACAGGGAGGACTTCACCCCTCCACTTT
CDR3aa: CASSPWTGRTSPLHF

abundance: NA
d_gene: TRBD1
v_gene: TRBV5-4
j_gene: TRBJ1-2
CDR3nt: TGTGCCAGCACCACACCGGGACAGGGGTATGGCTACACCTTC
CDR3aa: CASTTPGQGYGYTF

abundance: NA
d_gene: TRBD2
v_gene: TRBV7-3
j_gene: TRBJ2-1
CDR3nt: TGTGCCAGCAGCTTAGGACTAGCCCGTCACAATGAGCAGTTCTTC
CDR3aa: CASSLGLARHNEQFF

abundance: NA
d_gene: TRBD1
v_gene: TRBV7-6
j_gene: TRBJ2-1
CDR3nt: TGTGCCAGCAGCTTAGCGCCGGGACAGGGGGTCTATGAGCAGTTCTTC
CDR3aa: CASSLAPGQGVYEQFF

abundance: once
d_gene: TRBD2
v_gene: TRBV24-1
j_gene: TRBJ2-1
CDR3nt: TGTGCCACCAGAGGAAGAGTCGGACAAGCGGGAGAGGGACTTAACAATGAGCAGTTCTTC
CDR3aa: CATRGRVGQAGEGLNNEQFF

abundance: NA
d_gene: NA
v_gene: TRBV12-3/TRBV12-4
j_gene: TRBJ2-7
CDR3nt: TGTGCCAGCAGTTTGACCCAGGGACTCGAGCAGTACTTC
CDR3aa: CASSLTQGLEQYF

abundance: NA
d_gene: TRBD1
v_gene: TRBV5-1
j_gene: TRBJ1-2
CDR3nt: TGCGCCAGCAGGGAAGGGACAGCTAACTATGGCTACACCTTC
CDR3aa: CASREGTANYGYTF

abundance: few
d_gene: TRBD1
v_gene: TRBV5-1
j_gene: TRBJ2-2
CDR3nt: TGCGCCAGCAGCCCACTGTCAGGGGGCGACACCGGGGAGCTGTTTTTT
CDR3aa: CASSPLSGGDTGELFF

abundance: NA
d_gene: NA
v_gene: TRBV10-3
j_gene: TRBJ1-2
CDR3nt: TGTGCCATCAGGGGTCTACAGAGGGATGGCTACACCTTC
CDR3aa: CAIRGLQRDGYTF

abundance: once
d_gene: TRBD2
v_gene: TRBV30
j_gene: TRBJ2-3
CDR3nt: TGTGCCTGGGTAGCGGGACTCACAGATACGCAGTATTTT
CDR3aa: CAWVAGLTDTQYF

abundance: NA
d_gene: TRBD1
v_gene: TRBV9
j_gene: TRBJ1-1
CDR3nt: TGTGCCAGCAGCGTAGTCGGGACAGGGGGTAGGACTGAAGCTTTCTTT
CDR3aa: CASSVVGTGGRTEAFF

abundance: NA
d_gene: TRBD2
v_gene: TRBV6-1
j_gene: TRBJ2-1
CDR3nt: TGTGCCAGCAGTGGGAGCGGGAGAAGAGTCTACAATGAGCAGTTCTTC
CDR3aa: CASSGSGRRVYNEQFF

abundance: once
d_gene: NA
v_gene: TRBV4-1
j_gene: TRBJ2-1
CDR3nt: TGCGCCAGCAGCCAAGATCTCCAGGGTTACAATGAGCAGTTCTTC
CDR3aa: CASSQDLQGYNEQFF

abundance: NA
d_gene: TRBD2
v_gene: TRBV7-7
j_gene: TRBJ2-5
CDR3nt: TGTGCCAGCAGCTTAGATTGGGCGGGGGGGCAAGAGACCCAGTACTTC
CDR3aa: CASSLDWAGGQETQYF

abundance: few
d_gene: NA
v_gene: TRBV6-5
j_gene: TRBJ2-5
CDR3nt: TGTGCCAGCAGCGTGAAGGGGGTCAGGGCCCCAAAGTACTTC
CDR3aa: CASSVKGVRAPKYF

abundance: few
d_gene: NA
v_gene: TRBV6-6
j_gene: TRBJ1-5
CDR3nt: TGTGCCAGCAGTTATGGTACGGCCAGGGATCAGCCCCAGCATTTT
CDR3aa: CASSYGTARDQPQHF

abundance: NA
d_gene: TRBD1
v_gene: TRBV3-1/TRBV3-2
j_gene: TRBJ1-5
CDR3nt: TGTGCCAGCAGCGTGACAGGGGCAATCGATCAGCCCCAGCATTTT
CDR3aa: CASSVTGAIDQPQHF

abundance: NA
d_gene: NA
v_gene: TRBV5-8
j_gene: TRBJ1-1
CDR3nt: TGTGCCAGCAGCTTCAGCGGGAATCTGAACACTGAAGCTTTCTTT
CDR3aa: CASSFSGNLNTEAFF

abundance: NA
d_gene: NA
v_gene: TRBV27
j_gene: TRBJ2-3
CDR3nt: TGTGCCAGCAGTTTGGTACAGGGCAAAGATACGCAGTATTTT
CDR3aa: CASSLVQGKDTQYF

abundance: NA
d_gene: NA
v_gene: TRBV3-1/TRBV3-2
j_gene: TRBJ2-7
CDR3nt: TGTGCCAGCAGCCAACGGGGACGCCCCGGGGGCGAGCAGTACTTC
CDR3aa: CASSQRGRPGGEQYF

abundance: NA
d_gene: TRBD1
v_gene: TRBV5-1
j_gene: TRBJ1-1
CDR3nt: TGCGCCAGTCAACCGGGACAGATGAACACTGAAGCTTTCTTT
CDR3aa: CASQPGQMNTEAFF

abundance: once
d_gene: NA
v_gene: TRBV12-5
j_gene: TRBJ1-5
CDR3nt: TGTGCTAGTGGTTTGCCCCAGGGTGGGAGCAATCAGCCCCAGCATTTT
CDR3aa: CASGLPQGGSNQPQHF

abundance: NA
d_gene: NA
v_gene: TRBV27
j_gene: TRBJ1-3
CDR3nt: TGTGCCAGCAGAGACGACGGGGAAGCTGGAAACACCATATATTTT
CDR3aa: CASRDDGEAGNTIYF

abundance: NA
d_gene: NA
v_gene: TRBV12-3/TRBV12-4
j_gene: TRBJ1-1
CDR3nt: TGTGCCAGCAGTTTAGGGGGGGTGGAAGCTTTCTTT
CDR3aa: CASSLGGVEAFF

abundance: NA
d_gene: NA
v_gene: TRBV10-3
j_gene: TRBJ2-7
CDR3nt: TGTGCCATCAGGAGCTCGTACGAGCAGTACTTC
CDR3aa: CAIRSSYEQYF

abundance: NA
d_gene: NA
v_gene: TRBV19
j_gene: TRBJ1-2
CDR3nt: TGTGCCAGTAGTATGGGACCGGGCTATGGCTACACCTTC
CDR3aa: CASSMGPGYGYTF

abundance: NA
d_gene: TRBD1
v_gene: TRBV12-3/TRBV12-4
j_gene: TRBJ1-1
CDR3nt: TGTGCCAGCAGTCGCGACAGGGACACTGAAGCTTTCTTT
CDR3aa: CASSRDRDTEAFF

abundance: NA
d_gene: NA
v_gene: TRBV6-5
j_gene: TRBJ2-3
CDR3nt: TGTGCCAGCAGTTACCACTCAGGGACGGGCGGGGATACGCAGTATTTT
CDR3aa: CASSYHSGTGGDTQYF

abundance: NA
d_gene: NA
v_gene: TRBV11-3
j_gene: TRBJ2-5
CDR3nt: TGTGCCAGCAGCTTAGGACAGAACAAAAAAGAGACCCAGTACTTC
CDR3aa: CASSLGQNKKETQYF

abundance: NA
d_gene: NA
v_gene: TRBV28
j_gene: TRBJ2-1
CDR3nt: TGTGCCAGCAGCCCCGGGGGCGGGGTATACAATGAGCAGTTCTTC
CDR3aa: CASSPGGGVYNEQFF